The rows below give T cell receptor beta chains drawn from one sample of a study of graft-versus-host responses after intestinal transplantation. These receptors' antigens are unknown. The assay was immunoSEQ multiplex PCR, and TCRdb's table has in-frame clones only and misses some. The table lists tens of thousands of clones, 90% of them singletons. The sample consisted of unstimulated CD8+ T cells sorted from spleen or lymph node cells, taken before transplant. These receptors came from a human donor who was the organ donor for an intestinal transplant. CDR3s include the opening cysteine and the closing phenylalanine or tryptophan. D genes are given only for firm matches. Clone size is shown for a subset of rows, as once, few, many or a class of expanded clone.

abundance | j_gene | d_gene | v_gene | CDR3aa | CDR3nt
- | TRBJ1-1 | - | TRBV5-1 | CASSPGTSGTEAFF | TGCGCCAGCAGCCCCGGGACATCCGGCACTGAAGCTTTCTTT
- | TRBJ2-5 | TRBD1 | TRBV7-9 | CASSLGQGFRETQYF | TGTGCCAGCAGCTTGGGACAGGGGTTCAGGGAGACCCAGTACTTC
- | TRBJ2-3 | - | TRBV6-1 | CASSDGAETDTQYF | TGTGCCAGCAGTGATGGGGCGGAGACAGATACGCAGTATTTT
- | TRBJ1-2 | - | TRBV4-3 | CASSQGTGLHYGYTF | TGCGCCAGCAGCCAAGGTACAGGGCTACACTATGGCTACACCTTC
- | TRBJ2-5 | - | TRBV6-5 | CASSYLTDSELAAQYF | TGTGCCAGCAGTTATCTTACGGACAGCGAGTTGGCGGCCCAGTACTTC
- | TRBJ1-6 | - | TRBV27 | CASSLSPLSPLHF | TGTGCCAGCAGTTTATCCCCCTTATCACCCCTCCACTTT
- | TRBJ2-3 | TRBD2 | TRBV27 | CASSSGTSGGITQYF | TGTGCCAGCAGTTCCGGGACTAGCGGGGGTATAACGCAGTATTTT
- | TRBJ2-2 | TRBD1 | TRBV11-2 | CASSSLNPEGQGYTGELFF | TGTGCCAGCAGCTCCTTAAATCCGGAGGGACAGGGGTACACCGGGGAGCTGTTTTTT
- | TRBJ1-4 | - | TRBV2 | CASSDISGTWDEKLFF | TGTGCCAGCAGTGACATCTCCGGGACTTGGGACGAAAAACTGTTTTTT
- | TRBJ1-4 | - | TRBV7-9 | CASSYATGKLFF | TGTGCCAGCAGCTACGCCACGGGAAAACTGTTTTTT
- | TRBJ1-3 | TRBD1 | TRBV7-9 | CASSLTPSTGEGNTIYF | TGTGCCAGCAGCTTAACCCCCTCGACAGGGGAGGGAAACACCATATATTTT
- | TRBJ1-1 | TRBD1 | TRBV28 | CASSGTVANTEAFF | TGTGCCAGCAGTGGGACAGTTGCGAACACTGAAGCTTTCTTT
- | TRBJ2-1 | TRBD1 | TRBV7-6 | CASSLPGDSSYNEQFF | TGTGCCAGCAGCCTCCCCGGGGACAGCTCCTACAATGAGCAGTTCTTC
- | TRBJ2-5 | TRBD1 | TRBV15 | CATSRVTGQGGETQYF | TGTGCCACCAGCAGAGTGACCGGACAGGGTGGAGAGACCCAGTACTTC
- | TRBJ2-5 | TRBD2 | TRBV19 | CASSPYRLAGETQYF | TGTGCCAGTAGTCCGTACCGACTAGCAGGGGAGACCCAGTACTTC
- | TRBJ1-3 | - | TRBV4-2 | CASSQGRISGNTIYF | TGTGCCAGCAGCCAAGGCAGAATCTCTGGAAACACCATATATTTT
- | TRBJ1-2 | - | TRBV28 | CASSIPQRIRGHGYTF | TGTGCCAGCAGTATACCCCAAAGAATCAGGGGACATGGCTACACCTTC
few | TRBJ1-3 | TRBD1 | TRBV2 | CASSTHPDRGPDTIYF | TGTGCCAGCAGTACACACCCGGACAGGGGGCCGGACACCATATATTTT
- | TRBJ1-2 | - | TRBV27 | CASRLGHASPNYGYTF | TGTGCCAGCAGGTTGGGACACGCCAGCCCAAACTATGGCTACACCTTC
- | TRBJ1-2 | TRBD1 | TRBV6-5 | CASSYSYSTGQDGYTF | TGTGCCAGCAGTTACTCGTACTCCACGGGACAGGATGGCTACACCTTC
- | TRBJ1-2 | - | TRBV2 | CASSEIMGGGYTF | TGTGCCAGCAGTGAAATCATGGGGGGAGGCTACACCTTC
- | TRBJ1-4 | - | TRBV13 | CASSSGYNEKLFF | TGTGCCAGCAGCTCGGGGTATAATGAAAAACTGTTTTTT
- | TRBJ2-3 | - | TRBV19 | CASSIGEDTQYF | TGTGCCAGTAGTATAGGGGAGGATACGCAGTATTTT
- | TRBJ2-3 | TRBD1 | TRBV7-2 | CASSLGVPGQDLTDTQYF | TGTGCCAGCAGCTTAGGGGTGCCGGGACAGGACCTCACAGATACGCAGTATTTT
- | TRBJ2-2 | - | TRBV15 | CATSPGQEGAGELFF | TGTGCCACCAGCCCCGGACAGGAGGGAGCCGGGGAGCTGTTTTTT
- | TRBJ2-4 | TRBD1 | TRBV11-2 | CASSLSLGQGNIQYF | TGTGCCAGCAGCTTATCCCTGGGACAGGGAAACATTCAGTACTTC
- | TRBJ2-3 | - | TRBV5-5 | CASSIRGSDTQYF | TGTGCCAGCAGCATCCGGGGTTCAGATACGCAGTATTTT
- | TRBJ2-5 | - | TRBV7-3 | CASSFSGELWETQYF | TGTGCCAGCAGCTTTTCCGGGGAGTTGTGGGAGACCCAGTACTTC
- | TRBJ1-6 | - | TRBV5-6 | CASSLREDNSPLHF | TGTGCCAGCAGCTTGCGGGAGGATAATTCACCCCTCCACTTT
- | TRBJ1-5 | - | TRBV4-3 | CASSQDLGSQPQHF | TGCGCCAGCAGCCAAGATCTCGGGAGTCAGCCCCAGCATTTT
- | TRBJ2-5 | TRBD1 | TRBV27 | CASSRGTVLETQYF | TGTGCCAGCAGTAGAGGGACAGTTCTTGAGACCCAGTACTTC
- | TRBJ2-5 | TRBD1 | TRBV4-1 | CASSSWTGDTYQETQYF | TGCGCCAGCAGCAGTTGGACAGGGGACACGTACCAAGAGACCCAGTACTTC
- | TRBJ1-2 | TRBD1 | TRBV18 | CASSPRDREGYGYTF | TGTGCCAGCTCCCCCCGGGACAGGGAGGGATATGGCTACACCTTC
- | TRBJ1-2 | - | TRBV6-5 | CASRRGGGWGYTF | TGTGCCAGCAGGAGAGGGGGGGGATGGGGCTACACCTTC
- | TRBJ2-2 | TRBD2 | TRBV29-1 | CSVEDGLATGELFF | TGCAGCGTTGAAGATGGACTAGCAACCGGGGAGCTGTTTTTT
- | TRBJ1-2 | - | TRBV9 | CASSATGSEGYTF | TGTGCCAGCAGCGCGACGGGGTCGGAAGGCTACACCTTC
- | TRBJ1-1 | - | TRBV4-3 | CASSRSQGGDTEAFF | TGCGCCAGCAGCCGCTCTCAGGGTGGGGACACTGAAGCTTTCTTT
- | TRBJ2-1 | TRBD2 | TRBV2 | CASSEPSGGKYNEQFF | TGTGCCAGCAGTGAACCTAGCGGGGGGAAGTACAATGAGCAGTTCTTC
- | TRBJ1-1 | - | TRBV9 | CASSVVEGQNTEAFF | TGTGCCAGCAGCGTAGTTGAGGGACAGAACACTGAAGCTTTCTTT
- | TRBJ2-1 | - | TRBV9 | CASSVRADRTFYNEQFF | TGTGCCAGCAGCGTAAGGGCTGACAGGACCTTTTACAATGAGCAGTTCTTC
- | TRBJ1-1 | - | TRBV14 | CASSQDPRENTEAFF | TGTGCCAGCAGCCAAGATCCCAGGGAGAACACTGAAGCTTTCTTT
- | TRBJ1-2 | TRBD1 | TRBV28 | CASSRNRPGTGVENYGYTF | TGTGCCAGCAGTCGCAACCGTCCCGGGACAGGGGTTGAGAACTATGGCTACACCTTC
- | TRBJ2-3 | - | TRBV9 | CASRGSGMVTDTQYF | TGTGCCAGCAGAGGGTCAGGGATGGTCACAGATACGCAGTATTTT
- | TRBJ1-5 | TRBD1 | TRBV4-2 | CASSQDIGQGERPQHF | TGTGCCAGCAGCCAAGATATAGGACAGGGGGAAAGGCCCCAGCATTTT
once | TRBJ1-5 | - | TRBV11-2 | CASSLGQYSNQPQHF | TGTGCCAGCAGCTTAGGCCAGTATAGCAATCAGCCCCAGCATTTT
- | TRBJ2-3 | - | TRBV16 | CASSVITDTQYF | TGTGCCAGCAGTGTAATCACAGATACGCAGTATTTT
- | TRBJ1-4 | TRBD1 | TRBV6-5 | CASSLTGGKEKLFF | TGTGCCAGCAGTTTAACAGGGGGAAAAGAAAAACTGTTTTTT
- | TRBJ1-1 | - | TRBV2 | CASSVRSLRIAEAFF | TGTGCCAGCAGTGTACGGTCTCTGAGGATCGCTGAAGCTTTCTTT
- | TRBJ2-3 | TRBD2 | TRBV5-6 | CASSLEASGVRSTDTQYF | TGTGCCAGCAGCTTGGAGGCTAGCGGGGTCAGGAGCACAGATACGCAGTATTTT
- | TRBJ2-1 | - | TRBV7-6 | CASSSDPGDNEQFF | TGTGCCAGCAGCTCAGACCCGGGGGACAATGAGCAGTTCTTC
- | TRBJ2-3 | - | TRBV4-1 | CASSQAEGNMFTDTQYF | TGCGCCAGCAGCCAAGCCGAGGGAAATATGTTCACAGATACGCAGTATTTT
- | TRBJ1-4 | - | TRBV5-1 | CASSLEELEPANEKLFF | TGCGCCAGCAGCTTGGAGGAATTGGAGCCCGCTAATGAAAAACTGTTTTTT
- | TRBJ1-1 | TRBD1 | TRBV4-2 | CASSQGQGSPEAFF | TGTGCCAGCAGCCAGGGACAGGGGAGCCCTGAAGCTTTCTTT
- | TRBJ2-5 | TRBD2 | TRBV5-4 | CASRRDYPETQYF | TGTGCCAGCAGACGGGACTACCCCGAGACCCAGTACTTC
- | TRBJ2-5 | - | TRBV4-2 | CASSQGIVRYGVETQYF | TGTGCCAGCAGCCAAGGGATCGTTCGCTACGGGGTTGAGACCCAGTACTTC